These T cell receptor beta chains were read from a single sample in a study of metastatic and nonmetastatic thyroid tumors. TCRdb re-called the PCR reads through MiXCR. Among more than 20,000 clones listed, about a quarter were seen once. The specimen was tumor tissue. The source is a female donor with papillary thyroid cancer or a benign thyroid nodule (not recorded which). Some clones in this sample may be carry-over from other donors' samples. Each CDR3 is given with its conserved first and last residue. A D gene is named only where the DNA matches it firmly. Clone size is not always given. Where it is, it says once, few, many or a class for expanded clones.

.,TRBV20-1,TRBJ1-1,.,TGCAGTGCTAGAGGACAGCCTAAAGGGTCTATTGATAACACTGAAGCTTTCTTT,CSARGQPKGSIDNTEAFF
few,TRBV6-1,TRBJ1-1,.,TGTGCCAGCTCTATACAGCCAACGTCGGCTGAAGCTTTCTTT,CASSIQPTSAEAFF
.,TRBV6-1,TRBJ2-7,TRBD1,TGTGCCAGCAGTCGACAGGGATGGGTTTCTTACGAGCAGTACTTC,CASSRQGWVSYEQYF
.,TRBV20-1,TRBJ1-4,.,TGCAGTGCTTTGGAGGGTGCTCGGAATGAAAAACTGTTTTTT,CSALEGARNEKLFF
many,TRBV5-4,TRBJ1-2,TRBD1,TGTGCCAGCAGCTCGACAGGGGTCGGATATGGCTACACCTTC,CASSSTGVGYGYTF
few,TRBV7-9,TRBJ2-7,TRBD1,TGTGCCAGCATCCTGACAGGGGACGACCAGTACTTC,CASILTGDDQYF
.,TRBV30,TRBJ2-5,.,TGTGCCTGGTCCCCGGCCCCTCAAGAGACCCAGTACTTC,CAWSPAPQETQYF
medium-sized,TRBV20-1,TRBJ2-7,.,TGCAGTGCTAGAGATCCGGCAGGGTTGGAGGAGCAGTACTTC,CSARDPAGLEEQYF
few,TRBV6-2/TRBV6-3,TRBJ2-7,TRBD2,TGTGCCACAAACTTAGCGGGCTCCCTGTTCGAGCAGTACTTC,CATNLAGSLFEQYF
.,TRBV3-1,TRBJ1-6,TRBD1,TGTGCCAGCAGCGCGGACAGGCTTTCACCCCTCCACTTT,CASSADRLSPLHF
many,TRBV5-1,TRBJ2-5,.,TGCGCCAGCAGCTTGCTTGTGGGCTCCCAAGAGACCCAGTACTTC,CASSLLVGSQETQYF
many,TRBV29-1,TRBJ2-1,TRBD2,TGCAGCGCCGGAGCGGGACCTCGGGATGAGCAGTTCTTC,CSAGAGPRDEQFF
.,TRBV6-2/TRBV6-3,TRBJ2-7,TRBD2,TGTGCCAGCAGTTACTCGGGCGGGAGCCTTAACAAGCAGTACTTC,CASSYSGGSLNKQYF
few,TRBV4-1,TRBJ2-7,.,TGCGCCAGCAGCCAGGTACGCTTGTCGGGGGATAGCTCCTACGAGCAGTACTTC,CASSQVRLSGDSSYEQYF
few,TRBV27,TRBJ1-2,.,TGTGCCAGCAGCGCGGAGGGAAACTATGGCTACACCTTC,CASSAEGNYGYTF
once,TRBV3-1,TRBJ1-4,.,TGTGCCAGCAGCCAAGATCGGGGGGCGCGGGAAAAACTGTTTTTT,CASSQDRGAREKLFF
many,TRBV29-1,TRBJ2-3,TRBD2,TGCAGCGTTGAATCCCCGGCACTAGCGGGAGGGAGGGTGAATTTT,CSVESPALAGGRVNF
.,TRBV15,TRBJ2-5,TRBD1,TGTGCCACCAGCAGAGAGAGGACAGGGGGTTGGGAGACCCAGTACTTC,CATSRERTGGWETQYF
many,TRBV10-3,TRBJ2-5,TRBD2,TGTGCCATCAGTGAACTAGCGGGAGGTGAGACCCAGTACTTC,CAISELAGGETQYF
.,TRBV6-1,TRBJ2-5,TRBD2,TGTGCCAGTAGTGTCATAGCGGGAGGGCAAGAGACCCAGTACTTC,CASSVIAGGQETQYF
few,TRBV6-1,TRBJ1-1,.,TGTGCCAGCATCCCACCTAGGGTCGAAGCTTTCTTT,CASIPPRVEAFF